This T cell receptor beta chain comes out of a study of T cell responses to AZD1222 COVID-19 vaccine. The repertoire was sequenced with immunoSEQ multiplex PCR; TCRdb's copy has only in-frame clones and lacks some. The data contain more than 100,000 clones, around 90% of them seen just once; the ten biggest clones take up about 2.5%. Germline trimming cut 8 bases from V and 5 bases from J; bases unmatched to any gene: 7. The CDR3 loop spans 14 amino acids. Germline V gene lookup returns CDR1 SGHRS and CDR2 YFSETQ. The gene calls are TRBV5-1 and TRBJ1-5; 10 bases agree with TRBD1. The receptor's source is an adult who received the AZD1222 COVID-19 vaccine. The sample was peripheral blood, taken 28 days after the second AZD1222 dose. The CDR3 is CASSTGGVDQPQHF. Here the CDR3 DNA reads TGCGCCAGTTCGACAGGGGGCGTGGATCAGCCCCAGCATTTT.